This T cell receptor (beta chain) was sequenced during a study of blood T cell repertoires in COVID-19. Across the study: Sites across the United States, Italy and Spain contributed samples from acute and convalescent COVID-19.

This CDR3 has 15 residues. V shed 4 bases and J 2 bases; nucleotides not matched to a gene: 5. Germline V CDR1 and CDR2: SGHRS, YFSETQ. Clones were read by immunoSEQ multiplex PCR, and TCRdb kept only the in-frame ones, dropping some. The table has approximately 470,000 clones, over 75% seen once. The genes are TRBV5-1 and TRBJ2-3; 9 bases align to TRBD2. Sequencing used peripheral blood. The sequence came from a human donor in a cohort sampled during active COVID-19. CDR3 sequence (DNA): TGCGCCAGCAGCCTAGCGGGGACCTACACAGATACGCAGTATTTT. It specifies CASSLAGTYTDTQYF.